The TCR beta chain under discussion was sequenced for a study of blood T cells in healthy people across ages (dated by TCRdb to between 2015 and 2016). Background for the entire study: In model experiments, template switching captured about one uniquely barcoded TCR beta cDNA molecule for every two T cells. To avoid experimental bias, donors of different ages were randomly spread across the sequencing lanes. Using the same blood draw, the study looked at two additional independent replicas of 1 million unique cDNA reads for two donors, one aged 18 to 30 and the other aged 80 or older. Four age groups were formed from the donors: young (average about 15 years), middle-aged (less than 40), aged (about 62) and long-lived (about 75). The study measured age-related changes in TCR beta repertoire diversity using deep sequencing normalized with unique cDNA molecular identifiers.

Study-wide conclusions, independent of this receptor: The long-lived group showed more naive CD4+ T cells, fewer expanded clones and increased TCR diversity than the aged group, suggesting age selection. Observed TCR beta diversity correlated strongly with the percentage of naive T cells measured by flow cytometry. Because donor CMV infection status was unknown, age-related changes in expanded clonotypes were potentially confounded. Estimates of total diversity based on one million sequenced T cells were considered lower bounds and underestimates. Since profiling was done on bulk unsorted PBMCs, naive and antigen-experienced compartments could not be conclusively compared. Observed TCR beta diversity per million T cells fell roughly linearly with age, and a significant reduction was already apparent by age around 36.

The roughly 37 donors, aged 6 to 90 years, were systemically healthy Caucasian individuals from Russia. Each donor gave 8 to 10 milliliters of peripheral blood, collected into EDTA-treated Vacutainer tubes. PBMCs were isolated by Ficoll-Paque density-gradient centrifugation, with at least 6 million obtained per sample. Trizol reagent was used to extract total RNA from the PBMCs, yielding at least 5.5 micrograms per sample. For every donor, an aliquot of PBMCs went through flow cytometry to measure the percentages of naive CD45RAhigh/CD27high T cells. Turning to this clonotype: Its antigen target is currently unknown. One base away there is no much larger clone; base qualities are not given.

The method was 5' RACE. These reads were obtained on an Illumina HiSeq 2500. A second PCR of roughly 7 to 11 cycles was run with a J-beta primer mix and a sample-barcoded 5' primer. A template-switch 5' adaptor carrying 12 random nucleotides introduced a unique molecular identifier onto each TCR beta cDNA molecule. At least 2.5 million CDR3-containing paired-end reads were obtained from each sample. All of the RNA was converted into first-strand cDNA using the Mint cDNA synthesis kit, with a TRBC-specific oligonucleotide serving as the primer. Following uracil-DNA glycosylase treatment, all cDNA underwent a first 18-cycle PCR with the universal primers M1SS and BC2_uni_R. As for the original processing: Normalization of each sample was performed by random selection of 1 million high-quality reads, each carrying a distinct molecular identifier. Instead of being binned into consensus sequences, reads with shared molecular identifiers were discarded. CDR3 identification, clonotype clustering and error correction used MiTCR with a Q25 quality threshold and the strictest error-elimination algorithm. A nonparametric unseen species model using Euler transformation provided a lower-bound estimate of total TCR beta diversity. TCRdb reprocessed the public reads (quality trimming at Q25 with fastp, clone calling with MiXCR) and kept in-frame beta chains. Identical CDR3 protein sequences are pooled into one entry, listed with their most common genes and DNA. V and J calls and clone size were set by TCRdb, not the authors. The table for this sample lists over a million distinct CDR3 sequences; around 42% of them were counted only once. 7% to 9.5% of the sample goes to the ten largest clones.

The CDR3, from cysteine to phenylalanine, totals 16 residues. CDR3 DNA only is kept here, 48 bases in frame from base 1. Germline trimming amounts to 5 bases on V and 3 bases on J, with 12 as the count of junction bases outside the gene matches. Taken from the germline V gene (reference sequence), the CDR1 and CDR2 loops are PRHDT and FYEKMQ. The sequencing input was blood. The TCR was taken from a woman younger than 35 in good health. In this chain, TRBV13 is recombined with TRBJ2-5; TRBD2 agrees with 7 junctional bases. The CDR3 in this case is CASSPPLSGEKETQYF. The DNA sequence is TGTGCCAGCAGCCCACCCCTCAGCGGGGAAAAAGAGACCCAGTACTTC.